Following are 10 T cell receptor beta chains from one sample sequenced in a study of cytomegalovirus exposure and HLA in healthy donors (dated by TCRdb to about 2017). Receptor amplification or capture employed the immunoSEQ multiplex PCR assay. For the multiplex PCR, a mixture combining 60 forward primers for TCR Vbeta segments and 13 reverse primers for TCR Jbeta segments was used. TCRdb mirrors the immuneACCESS table, restricted to in-frame sequences. Some clones are absent from its copies; in checked studies, under half trace to an unresolved V gene, and the reason for the others is unknown. The sample table lists roughly 150,000 clones, over 60% of them with a count of one. Together, the top ten hold about 3% of the sample. Sequenced material: PBMCs. Every receptor here comes from a woman in her 30s in good health and CMV-seropositive.

The rearrangement uses TRBV28 and TRBJ2-7; the match to TRBD1 covers 7 bases. Germline CDR1 is MDHEN and CDR2 is SYDVKM. This CDR3 contains 14 residues. Unmatched junction bases numbered 7, after V lost 5 bases and J lost 3 bases. The CDR3 loop reads CASSRQGHFYEQYF. The CDR3, as DNA: TGTGCCAGCAGTCGACAGGGACATTTCTACGAGCAGTACTTC.

Note on this clone: At the DNA level, this CDR3 is encoded by other sequences in the same sample as well. The chain joins TRBV18 to TRBJ1-1; tentatively, D is TRBD1 (5 bases). This CDR3 region has 15 residues. Trimming stripped 2 bases from V and 2 bases from J, with 12 bases between. Germline loops: CDR1 KGHSH, CDR2 LQKENI. The CDR3 bases are TGTGCCAGCTCACCATCTCGGCAGGGCAACACTGAAGCTTTCTTT. It encodes CASSPSRQGNTEAFF.

This rearrangement joins TRBV19 to TRBJ2-1, with 9 bases identical to TRBD2. This CDR3 has 17 residues. The germline CDR1 and CDR2 sequences are LNHDA and SQIVND (reference sequence). V lost 0 bases, J lost 5 bases, and 8 bases stayed unmatched. The CDR3 sequence is CASSIEGAGGIDNEQFF. The CDR3 DNA sequence: TGTGCCAGTAGTATAGAAGGGGCGGGAGGGATTGACAATGAGCAGTTCTTC. Full variable domain (rest looked up from reference TRBV19 and TRBJ2-1): DGGITQSPKYLFRKEGQNVTLSCEQNLNHDAMYWYRQDPGQGLRLIYYSQIVNDFQKGDIAEGYSVSREKKESFPLTVTSAQKNPTAFYLCASSIEGAGGIDNEQFFGPGTRLTVL.

Points on this clone: Since no conserved phenylalanine or tryptophan closes the CDR3, a read error is the likely cause. The limits of the CDR3 on the DNA are not certain, so only TCRdb's listed CDR3 is given. V usage is TRBV6-6 and J usage is TRBJ2-3; the table's D call TRBD2 went unverified against the DNA. From germline, CDR1 is MNHNY and CDR2 SVGAGI (reference sequence). The CDR3 spans 15 amino acids, including both terminal residues. The CDR3 region is CASSSALFGGFEGSI.

The chain carries TRBV5-1 and TRBJ1-2, with 9 bases fitting TRBD1. CDR3 size: 14 residues. After removal of 3 bases from V and 6 bases from J, the junction contained 6 bases not matched to a gene. CDR1 is SGHRS and CDR2 is YFSETQ in the germline V gene. The CDR3 bases are TGCGCCAGCAGCTCCGGGACAGGGATCCATGGCTACACCTTC. Translated, it gives CASSSGTGIHGYTF.

In this sample, this clone turned up a few times. The chain combines TRBV19 with TRBJ1-1; TRBD1 aligns across 7 bases. V gave up 5 bases and J gave up 0 bases; unmatched junction bases: 6. The CDR3 totals 15 residues. Looked up from germline, CDR1 is LNHDA and CDR2 is SQIVND (reference sequence). CDR3 loop: CASSETGALNTEAFF. The CDR3 DNA follows: TGTGCCAGTAGTGAAACAGGGGCCCTGAACACTGAAGCTTTCTTT.

This chain uses TRBV7-2 with TRBJ2-3, with D unresolved. This CDR3 region has 13 residues. V was clipped by 1 base and J by 4 bases, with 6 bases between them. From germline, CDR1 is SGHTA and CDR2 FQGNSA. CDR3 residues: CASSLDTADTQYF. The CDR3 DNA follows: TGTGCCAGCAGCTTAGATACGGCAGATACGCAGTATTTT.

This sequence joins TRBV4-2 and TRBJ2-2; D not resolved. V lost 4 bases and J 1 base, leaving 10 bases between the germline ends. This CDR3 spans 15 amino acids. Germline CDR1 and CDR2: LGHNA and YNFKEQ. The CDR3: CASSPRPGNTGELFF. CDR3 bases: TGTGCCAGCAGCCCTCGGCCGGGGAACACCGGGGAGCTGTTTTTT.

This clone was detected only a few times. The chain couples TRBV5-1 to TRBJ2-1; D remains ambiguous. CDR3 size: 13 residues. Trimming removed 2 bases at V and 3 bases at J, with 6 bases between. Looked up from germline, CDR1 is SGHRS and CDR2 is YFSETQ. CDR3 loop: CASSFASYNEQFF. CDR3 nucleotides: TGCGCCAGCAGCTTCGCCAGCTACAATGAGCAGTTCTTC.

V and J are TRBV11-3 and TRBJ2-3; 7 bases line up with TRBD2. CDR3 length: 12 amino acids. J gave up 5 bases and V 5 bases, and 1 base lay outside the gene matches. The germline gives CDR1 SGHNT, CDR2 YENEEA. CDR3 in DNA: TGTGCCAGCAGCGGGGGGGGAGATACGCAGTATTTT. It encodes CASSGGGDTQYF. The full variable domain, in which reference TRBV11-3 and TRBJ2-3 provide the parts outside the CDR3, is EAGVVQSPRYKIIEKKQPVAFWCNPISGHNTLYWYLQNLGQGPELLIRYENEEAVDDSQLPKDRFSAERLKGVDSTLKIQPAELGDSAVYLCASSGGGDTQYFGPGTRLTVL.